The 23 T cell receptor beta chains below come from one sample, sequenced in a study of CD8 T cells in Susac syndrome. With random hexamers, reverse transcription was performed on 0.5 to 1 ug of RNA. One entry per CDR3 protein results from TCRdb running MiXCR on the immunoSEQ multiplex PCR reads. The table records roughly 130,000 distinct CDR3 sequences, nearly 95% of them present only once. Sequencing was done on a sample of CD4+ T cells from PBMCs. The receptors derive from a human donor in good health.

This chain joins TRBV28 and TRBJ2-7; D is uncertain. CDR3 length: 12 residues. Germline V gene sequence: CDR1 MDHEN, CDR2 SYDVKM. Trimming stripped 8 bases from V and 3 bases from J, with 11 bases between. The CDR3 DNA is TGTGCCAGCTCCTCAGGTTACTACGAGCAGTACTTC. Protein product: CASSSGYYEQYF. Combining the CDR3 with reference TRBV28 and TRBJ2-7 gives the whole variable domain DVKVTQSSRYLVKRTGEKVFLECVQDMDHENMFWYRQDPGLGLRLIYFSYDVKMKEKGDIPEGYSVSREKKERFSLILESASTNQTSMYLCASSSGYYEQYFGPGTRLTVT.

The rearrangement links TRBV4-1 to TRBJ2-7; D ambiguous. This CDR3 region has 15 residues. Trimming took off 4 bases at V and 8 bases at J, with 21 bases between the two ends. CDR1 and CDR2 (germline): MGHRA, YSYEKL. The CDR3 protein is CASSPPGTPGVKQYF. In DNA form, the CDR3 reads TGCGCCAGCAGCCCCCCCGGAACGCCAGGCGTGAAGCAGTACTTC.

In DNA, the CDR3 is TGCGCCACCCGACTGGGCGAACCAACAGATACGCAGTATTTT. Translation gives CATRLGEPTDTQYF. This chain links TRBV5-1 with TRBJ2-3; D unresolved. V lost 9 bases, J lost 3 bases, and 17 bases lay in between. The length of the CDR3 is 14 residues. Germline-derived CDR1 and CDR2 are SGHRS and YFSETQ.

The chain recombines TRBV29-1 with TRBJ2-5, with a possible D match to TRBD2 (5 bases). Germline V gene sequence: CDR1 SQVTM, CDR2 ANQGSEA. V was cut by 6 bases and J by 5 bases, with 13 bases left in between. CDR3 length equals 12 residues. CDR3 loop: CSVRREGETQYF. The DNA for the CDR3 is TGCAGCGTCCGCAGAGAGGGTGAGACCCAGTACTTC.

The CDR3 reads CASSRTGGFDQPQHF. CDR3 DNA: TGTGCCAGCAGCCGAACAGGGGGCTTCGATCAGCCCCAGCATTTT. J is TRBJ1-5 and V is TRBV12-3 or TRBV12-4, with 9 bases identical to TRBD1. Germline trimming cut 6 bases from V and 5 bases from J; bases unmatched to any gene: 8. The length of the CDR3 is 15 residues.

V is TRBV28 and J is TRBJ2-7; 8 bases are shared with TRBD2. The CDR3 runs 13 residues. With V trimmed by 9 bases and J by 3 bases, 7 bases remained unmatched. Looked up from germline, CDR1 is MDHEN and CDR2 is SYDVKM. CDR3 nucleotide sequence: TGTGCCAGTTGGGGGCTAGCGGGCTACGAGCAGTACTTC. This encodes CASWGLAGYEQYF.

The V and J genes are TRBV19 and TRBJ2-7, with TRBD1 identical over 11 bases. Germline CDR1 is LNHDA and CDR2 is SQIVND (reference sequence). Germline trimming cut 5 bases from V and 3 bases from J; bases unmatched to any gene: 3. The CDR3 contains 14 residues. CDR3 DNA: TGTGCCAGTAGTGCAGGGACAGGGGGCTACGAGCAGTACTTC. Translated: CASSAGTGGYEQYF.

The V call is TRBV29-1, the J call TRBJ2-7, with D perhaps matching TRBD2 (6 bases). Per the germline V gene, CDR1 is SQVTM and CDR2 is ANQGSEA. V was cut by 0 bases and J by 6 bases, with 21 bases left in between. CDR3 length: 16 amino acids. CDR3 sequence: CSVEDLRHSMGGEQYF. The DNA for the CDR3 is TGCAGCGTTGAAGATCTTCGACACTCAATGGGGGGCGAGCAGTACTTC.

The rearrangement links TRBV10-3 to TRBJ2-7; D may be TRBD2 (6 bases). This CDR3 spans 13 amino acids. CDR1 ENHRY and CDR2 SYGVKD come from the germline V gene. V lost 6 bases and J lost 2, with 11 bases in between. CDR3 residues: CAIRGGSTYEQYF. In DNA, the CDR3 is TGTGCCATCAGGGGGGGTTCCACCTACGAGCAGTACTTC.

V gene TRBV29-1 combines with J gene TRBJ2-2, with D unclear. The CDR3 covers 13 residues. Germline V gene sequence: CDR1 SQVTM, CDR2 ANQGSEA. V was clipped by 6 bases and J by 4 bases, with 12 bases between them. CDR3 sequence reads: CSVGGVSTGELFF. The CDR3 DNA reads as TGCAGCGTCGGCGGAGTGAGCACCGGGGAGCTGTTTTTT.

The V call is TRBV5-1, the J call TRBJ1-1; TRBD1 agrees at 7 bases. Germline loops: CDR1 SGHRS, CDR2 YFSETQ. The length of the CDR3 is 14 residues. Losses at the gene ends were 4 bases for V and 5 bases for J; bases not matched to a gene: 8. CDR3 nucleotide sequence: TGCGCCAGCAGCCTGGACACAGGGGAGACTGAAGCTTTCTTT. It translates to CASSLDTGETEAFF.

This chain joins TRBV19 and TRBJ2-1, with D maybe TRBD2 (5 bases). CDR3 length: 13 residues. The ends were cut back, 4 bases at V and 6 bases at J, with 10 bases in the middle. The germline CDR1 and CDR2 sequences are LNHDA and SQIVND (reference sequence). CDR3 amino acids: CASSKSGGNEQFF. CDR3 sequence (DNA): TGTGCCAGTAGTAAGAGCGGTGGCAATGAGCAGTTCTTC.

This clonotype was seen only once. V gene TRBV30 combines with J gene TRBJ2-7; 8 bases agree with TRBD2. The CDR3 sequence is 13 residues long. CDR1 is GTSNPN and CDR2 is SVGIG in the germline V gene (reference sequence). Unmatched junction bases numbered 8, after V lost 8 bases and J lost 2 bases. The CDR3 is CALGRGATYEQYF. CDR3 DNA: TGTGCCCTGGGGCGGGGGGCAACCTACGAGCAGTACTTC.

This clonotype was seen just once. This rearrangement joins TRBV12-3 or TRBV12-4 to TRBJ2-7; D unresolved. The CDR3 length is 15 residues. V lost 3 bases and J lost 1, with 13 bases in between. The CDR3 bases are TGTGCCAGCAGTTTGGGTGGGGTAGGATCCTACGAGCAGTACTTC. Protein: CASSLGGVGSYEQYF.

J is TRBJ2-7 and V is TRBV5-1, with no clear D. The CDR3 runs to 13 residues. Trimming pared 0 bases from V and 3 bases from J, leaving 7 bases between. Per germline, CDR1 SGHRS and CDR2 YFSETQ. The DNA of the CDR3 is TGCGCCAGCAGCTTGGAAATATTCTACGAGCAGTACTTC. Protein product: CASSLEIFYEQYF.

The J gene is TRBJ2-1, the V gene TRBV7-9; either TRBD1 or TRBD2 may supply D (5 bases each). With 8 bases removed from V and 7 bases from J, the gap between germline ends came to 18 bases. CDR1 is SEHNR and CDR2 is FQNEAQ in the germline V gene (reference sequence). The CDR3 is 14 amino acids. CDR3 sequence (DNA): TGTGCCAGCGGTGGGGGAGCGGAACGGAATGAGCAGTTCTTC. Translated, it gives CASGGGAERNEQFF. The full variable domain, its missing parts supplied by reference TRBV7-9 and TRBJ2-1, is DTGVSQNPRHKITKRGQNVTFRCDPISEHNRLYWYRQTLGQGPEFLTYFQNEAQLEKSRLLSDRFSAERPKGSFSTLEIQRTEQGDSAMYLCASGGGAERNEQFFGPGTRLTVL.

The V call is TRBV29-1, the J call TRBJ1-5; D is unresolved. V gave up 4 bases and J gave up 2 bases, with 15 bases separating them. Germline loops: CDR1 SQVTM, CDR2 ANQGSEA. The CDR3 covers 15 residues. Written as DNA, the CDR3 is TGCAGCGTTGCGGACGGGATTATAGGCAATCAGCCCCAGCATTTT. Translated, it gives CSVADGIIGNQPQHF.

This clonotype has just a few counts. The V call is TRBV3-1, the J call TRBJ2-7, with no clear D. Trimming shortened V by 8 bases and J by 7 bases, and 12 bases separated the two germline ends. This CDR3 spans 11 amino acids. Germline V lookup: CDR1 LGHDT, CDR2 YNNKEL (reference sequence). CDR3 amino acids: CASSSVEEQYF. The CDR3 DNA is TGTGCCAGCTCTTCGGTGGAAGAGCAGTACTTC.

This clonotype was detected a few times. This chain links TRBV13 with TRBJ2-5, with D unclear. This CDR3 has 11 residues. The ends were cut back, 3 bases at V and 5 bases at J, with 4 bases in the middle. Germline V gene data show CDR1 as PRHDT and CDR2 as FYEKMQ (reference sequence). CDR3 sequence (DNA): TGTGCCAGCAGCTTCCTGGAGACCCAGTACTTC. It codes for CASSFLETQYF.

Only one count was recorded for this clonotype. The CDR3 loop is CASSLVPRQETQYF. In DNA form, the CDR3 reads TGTGCCAGCAGCTTAGTCCCCCGACAAGAGACCCAGTACTTC. The chain joins TRBV7-2 to TRBJ2-5; D unclear. Germline CDR1 is SGHTA and CDR2 is FQGNSA. The CDR3 is 14 residues long. The V gene lost 1 base and the J gene lost 2 bases, with 8 bases spanning the gap.

The chain uses TRBV18 and TRBJ1-5; D is unclear. The CDR3 has 13 amino acids. Germline V gene lookup returns CDR1 KGHSH and CDR2 LQKENI. Between the trimmed V and J ends, which lost 2 bases and 7 bases, there was a span of 9 bases. CDR3 loop: CASSPEMEQPQHF. DNA for the CDR3: TGTGCCAGCTCACCAGAGATGGAGCAGCCCCAGCATTTT.

The chain recombines TRBV7-9 with TRBJ2-1, with D unclear. The V end was cut by 1 base, the J end by 5 bases, with 18 bases between. The CDR3 contains 17 residues. Germline V CDR1 and CDR2: SEHNR, FQNEAQ (reference sequence). The CDR3 spells CASSLVFQVPSHNEQFF. CDR3 bases: TGTGCCAGCAGCTTAGTTTTCCAGGTCCCGAGTCACAATGAGCAGTTCTTC.

The chain is built from TRBV10-3 and TRBJ2-1, with D maybe TRBD2 (6 bases). This CDR3 spans 13 amino acids. The germline CDR1 and CDR2 sequences are ENHRY and SYGVKD. Trimming shortened V by 9 bases and J by 4 bases, and 13 bases separated the two germline ends. The CDR3 DNA reads as TGTGCCATATCCACGGGACTTTACAATGAGCAGTTCTTC. It encodes CAISTGLYNEQFF.